The rows below give T cell receptor beta chains drawn from one sample of a study of OX40 agonist ivuxolimab in advanced cancers. This table comes from immunoSEQ multiplex PCR, and its TCRdb copy is limited to in-frame clones, with some not included. The sample includes tens of thousands of clones, roughly 80% of them seen just once. The sample in question was CD4+ or CD8+ T cells sorted from blood, obtained in a trial of the OX40 agonist ivuxolimab. The receptors derive from an adult with an advanced solid tumor such as melanoma, head and neck, liver or kidney cancer. Both conserved end residues are part of each CDR3. Clone size is shown for a subset of rows, as once, few, many or a class of expanded clone.

v_call: TRBV6-1; clone_size: NA; cdr3_aa: CASSEGRGTFEVGKEKLFF
v_call: TRBV27; clone_size: NA; cdr3_aa: CASSPDSGKNIQYF
v_call: TRBV5-1; clone_size: NA; cdr3_aa: CASSSRRQGTINTEAFF
v_call: TRBV30; clone_size: NA; cdr3_aa: CAWTNRGLANRGQPQHF
v_call: TRBV5-3; clone_size: NA; cdr3_aa: CARSLGGPSGNTIYF
v_call: TRBV7-9; clone_size: NA; cdr3_aa: CASSLGHSGPQHF
v_call: TRBV2; clone_size: NA; cdr3_aa: CASSESGTALYEQYF
v_call: TRBV7-9; clone_size: NA; cdr3_aa: CASSPRDIRQYF
v_call: TRBV27; clone_size: NA; cdr3_aa: CASSPPGQGTYGYTF
v_call: TRBV7-2; clone_size: NA; cdr3_aa: CASRSSISMGYTF
v_call: TRBV7-9; clone_size: NA; cdr3_aa: CASRDPRQAPGTQYF
v_call: TRBV19; clone_size: once; cdr3_aa: CASSPFIRDGETQYF
v_call: TRBV5-1; clone_size: NA; cdr3_aa: CASSLGSNQPQHF
v_call: TRBV7-2; clone_size: NA; cdr3_aa: CASSPTGGSYQPQHF
v_call: TRBV6-4; clone_size: NA; cdr3_aa: CASSPLDRASYNEQFF
v_call: TRBV19; clone_size: NA; cdr3_aa: CASSAGTGSSTQYF
v_call: TRBV10-3; clone_size: NA; cdr3_aa: CAISEWPQGDGYTF
v_call: TRBV7-2; clone_size: NA; cdr3_aa: CASSSTGSYGYTF
v_call: TRBV14; clone_size: NA; cdr3_aa: CASSQDPRLAGGQDTQYF
v_call: TRBV7-2; clone_size: NA; cdr3_aa: CASSRDRGGETQYF
v_call: TRBV6-1; clone_size: NA; cdr3_aa: CASSEPRDGGGYTF
v_call: TRBV18; clone_size: NA; cdr3_aa: CASSRVGDGYTF
v_call: TRBV2; clone_size: NA; cdr3_aa: CATESRQGADGELFF
v_call: TRBV18; clone_size: NA; cdr3_aa: CASSPWSTAQETQYF
v_call: TRBV2; clone_size: once; cdr3_aa: CASSEVHGGAGELFF
v_call: TRBV14; clone_size: NA; cdr3_aa: CASSLGGNNSPLHF
v_call: TRBV18; clone_size: few; cdr3_aa: CASSPIQGRDNQPQHF
v_call: TRBV19; clone_size: NA; cdr3_aa: CASGKSPPSGNTIYF
v_call: TRBV6-6; clone_size: NA; cdr3_aa: CASSLGDTSSYEQYF
v_call: TRBV5-1; clone_size: NA; cdr3_aa: CASSLGYYDEQYF
v_call: TRBV11-2; clone_size: NA; cdr3_aa: CASSLGTSEYNEQFF
v_call: TRBV6-4; clone_size: NA; cdr3_aa: CASSIGGDYGYTF
v_call: TRBV2; clone_size: NA; cdr3_aa: CASSEGSTYNSPLHF
v_call: TRBV11-2; clone_size: NA; cdr3_aa: CASSADRVSSEAFF
v_call: TRBV10-3; clone_size: NA; cdr3_aa: CAINQGATDTQYF
v_call: TRBV12-5; clone_size: NA; cdr3_aa: CASGPGTGAIGGAFF
v_call: TRBV7-9; clone_size: few; cdr3_aa: CASSLRTEVSNTGELFF
v_call: TRBV27; clone_size: NA; cdr3_aa: CASSSSGYSGANVLTF
v_call: TRBV15; clone_size: NA; cdr3_aa: CATSRDPPYRLGKYGYTF
v_call: TRBV30; clone_size: NA; cdr3_aa: CAWSRGTSGGTDTQYF